The TCR beta chain described here comes from a study of OX40 agonist ivuxolimab in advanced cancers. V was trimmed by 0 bases and J by 3 bases, leaving 10 bases between them. Germline lookup yields CDR1 SGDLS and CDR2 YYNGEE. This CDR3 has 14 residues. Clones were sequenced by immunoSEQ multiplex PCR, and TCRdb holds only the in-frame ones, with some missing. The table includes approximately 23,000 clones, 80% to 90% detected once. Turning to this clone: Its specificity is not known.

Study-level points and caveats: Expanded clones were, on average, more numerous in CD8+ T cells than in CD4+.

The source is an adult with an advanced solid tumor such as melanoma, head and neck, liver or kidney cancer. Sample: CD4+ or CD8+ T cells sorted from blood, taken in a trial of the OX40 agonist ivuxolimab. The J gene is TRBJ2-7, the V gene TRBV9, with D uncertain. The CDR3 loop reads CASSVVSNSYEQYF. CDR3 nucleotide sequence: TGTGCCAGCAGCGTAGTAAGTAACAGCTACGAGCAGTACTTC.